Below, one T cell receptor beta chain is given with its context. The antigen is not known. This sample is drawn from a study of cytomegalovirus exposure and HLA in healthy donors. Regarding the study as a whole: The productive fraction for most TCR beta V segments was about 87% or about 30% in an earlier analysis. TCR beta sequences numbering some 17,000 were associated with HLA alleles at 0.05 false discovery rate in a later analysis.

V lost 4 bases to trimming and J lost 8 bases; unmatched junction nucleotides: 7. Looked up from germline, CDR1 is SEHNR and CDR2 is FQNEAQ (reference sequence). This CDR3 spans 13 amino acids. Amplification used 60 Vbeta primers and 13 Jbeta primers. Measured with immunoSEQ multiplex PCR; TCRdb has only the in-frame clones, and not every one. This table holds about 200,000 clones, approximately 85% found once. The V and J genes are TRBV7-9 and TRBJ1-2; 7 nucleotides match TRBD1. What was sequenced was PBMCs. The TCR was taken from a woman aged 50 to 65 in good health and CMV-seropositive. CDR3 region: CASSYLTGTGYTF. The CDR3 nucleotides read TGTGCCAGCAGCTATTTGACAGGGACCGGCTACACCTTC. Based on the CDR3 plus reference TRBV7-9 and TRBJ1-2, the full variable domain is DTGVSQNPRHKITKRGQNVTFRCDPISEHNRLYWYRQTLGQGPEFLTYFQNEAQLEKSRLLSDRFSAERPKGSFSTLEIQRTEQGDSAMYLCASSYLTGTGYTFGSGTRLTVV.